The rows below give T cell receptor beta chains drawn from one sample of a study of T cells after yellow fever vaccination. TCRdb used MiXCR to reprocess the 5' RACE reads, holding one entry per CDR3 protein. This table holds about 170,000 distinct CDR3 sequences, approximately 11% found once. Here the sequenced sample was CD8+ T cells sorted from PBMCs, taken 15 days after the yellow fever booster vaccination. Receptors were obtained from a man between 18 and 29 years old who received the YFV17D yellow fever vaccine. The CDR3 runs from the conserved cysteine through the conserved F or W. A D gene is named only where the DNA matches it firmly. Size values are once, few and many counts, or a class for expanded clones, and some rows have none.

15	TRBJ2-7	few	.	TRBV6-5	CASSYGGAMSDEQYF	TGTGCCAGCAGTTACGGGGGCGCGATGTCCGACGAGCAGTACTTC
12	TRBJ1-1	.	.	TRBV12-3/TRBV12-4	CASSGITAEAFF	TGTGCCAGCAGCGGTATTACGGCTGAAGCTTTCTTT
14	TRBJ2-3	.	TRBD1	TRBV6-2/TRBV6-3	CASSRDSLTDTQYF	TGTGCCAGCAGCCGGGACAGCCTTACAGATACGCAGTATTTT
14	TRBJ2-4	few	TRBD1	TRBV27	CASKTGVPKNIQYF	TGTGCCAGCAAAACAGGGGTTCCCAAAAACATTCAGTACTTC
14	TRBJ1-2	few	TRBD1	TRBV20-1	CSAYGTEPNYGYTF	TGCAGTGCCTATGGGACAGAACCTAACTATGGCTACACCTTC
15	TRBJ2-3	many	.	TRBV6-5	CASRRDTLWADTQYF	TGTGCCAGTCGCCGGGACACACTATGGGCAGATACGCAGTATTTT
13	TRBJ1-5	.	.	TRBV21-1	CASSKGRDQPQHF	TGTGCCAGCAGCAAAGGGAGAGATCAGCCCCAGCATTTT
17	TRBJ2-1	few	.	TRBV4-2	CASSQEIRTGILNEQFF	TGTGCCAGCAGCCAAGAAATCCGGACGGGGATTCTTAATGAGCAGTTCTTC
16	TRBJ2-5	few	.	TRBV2	CASSPRVGGKGGTQYF	TGTGCCAGCTCCCCCCGCGTGGGCGGAAAGGGGGGGACCCAGTACTTC
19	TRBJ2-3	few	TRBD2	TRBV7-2	CASSLDLAGGILGTDTQYF	TGTGCCAGCAGCTTAGACCTAGCGGGGGGGATCCTCGGCACAGATACGCAGTATTTT
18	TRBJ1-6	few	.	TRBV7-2	CASSFGPASQILNSPLHF	TGTGCCAGCAGCTTCGGACCGGCTAGTCAGATCCTGAATTCACCCCTCCACTTT
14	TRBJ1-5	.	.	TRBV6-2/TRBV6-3	CASSNSGTYQPQHF	TGTGCCAGCAGTAATTCAGGGACCTATCAGCCCCAGCATTTT
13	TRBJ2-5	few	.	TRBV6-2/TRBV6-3	CASTLRVPETQYF	TGTGCCAGCACCCTACGGGTCCCAGAGACCCAGTACTTC
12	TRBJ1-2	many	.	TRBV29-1	CSVEEVVRSYTF	TGCAGCGTTGAAGAGGTCGTCAGGAGCTACACCTTC
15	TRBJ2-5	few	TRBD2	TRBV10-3	CAIRRTSGYQETQYF	TGTGCCATCAGGAGGACTAGCGGGTACCAAGAGACCCAGTACTTC
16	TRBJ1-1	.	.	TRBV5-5	CASSIQGRERNTEAFF	TGTGCCAGCAGCATACAGGGTCGGGAGCGGAACACTGAAGCTTTCTTT
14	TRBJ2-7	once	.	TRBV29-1	CSVELRDNSYEQYF	TGCAGCGTTGAGTTACGGGACAACTCCTACGAGCAGTACTTC
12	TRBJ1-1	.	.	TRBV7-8	CASSQGTVEAFF	TGTGCCAGCAGCCAGGGAACAGTTGAAGCTTTCTTT
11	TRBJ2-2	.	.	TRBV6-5	CASGSPGELFF	TGTGCCAGCGGGAGTCCCGGGGAGCTGTTTTTT
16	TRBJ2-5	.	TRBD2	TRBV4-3	CASSQTSGGTQETQYF	TGCGCCAGCAGCCAAACTAGCGGGGGCACCCAAGAGACCCAGTACTTC
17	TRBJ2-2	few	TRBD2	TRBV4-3	CASSHDPGLGGTGELFF	TGCGCCAGCAGCCACGACCCGGGACTAGGCGGCACCGGGGAGCTGTTTTTT
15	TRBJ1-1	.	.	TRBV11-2	CASSLVPRGGTEAFF	TGTGCCAGCAGCTTAGTACCCAGGGGCGGAACTGAAGCTTTCTTT
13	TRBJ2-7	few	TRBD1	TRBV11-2	CASSSPGQGEQYF	TGTGCCAGCAGCTCTCCGGGACAGGGGGAGCAGTACTTC
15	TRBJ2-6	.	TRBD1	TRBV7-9	CASSWTGTGANVLTF	TGTGCCAGCAGCTGGACAGGGACCGGGGCCAACGTCCTGACTTTC
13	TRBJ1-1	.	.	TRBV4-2	CASSQAASQGAFF	TGTGCCAGCAGCCAAGCGGCCAGCCAAGGAGCTTTCTTT
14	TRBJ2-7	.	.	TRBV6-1	CASSELPGSYEQYF	TGTGCCAGCAGTGAACTGCCAGGATCCTACGAGCAGTACTTC
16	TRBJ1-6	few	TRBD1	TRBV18	CASSPIRDSYNSPLHF	TGTGCCAGCTCACCAATCAGGGACAGCTATAATTCACCCCTCCACTTT
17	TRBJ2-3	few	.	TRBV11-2	CASSLGVWDISTDTQYF	TGTGCCAGCAGCTTAGGAGTTTGGGACATAAGCACAGATACGCAGTATTTT
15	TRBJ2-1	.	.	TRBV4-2	CASSQDSPPYNEQFF	TGTGCCAGCAGCCAAGACTCGCCCCCCTACAATGAGCAGTTCTTC
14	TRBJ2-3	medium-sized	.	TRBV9	CASSESGAADTQYF	TGTGCCAGCAGCGAGAGTGGGGCGGCAGATACGCAGTATTTT
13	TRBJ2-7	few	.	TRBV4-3	CASSQGGRYEQYF	TGCGCCAGCAGCCAAGGGGGCAGATACGAGCAGTACTTC
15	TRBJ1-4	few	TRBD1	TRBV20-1	CSATHYRGQDEKLFF	TGCAGTGCTACGCACTACAGGGGGCAGGATGAAAAACTGTTTTTT
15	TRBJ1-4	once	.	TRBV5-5	CASSLWAGINEKLFF	TGTGCCAGCAGCTTGTGGGCGGGGATTAATGAAAAACTGTTTTTT
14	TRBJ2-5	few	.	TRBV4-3	CASSQDGVQETQYF	TGCGCCAGCAGCCAAGATGGGGTGCAAGAGACCCAGTACTTC
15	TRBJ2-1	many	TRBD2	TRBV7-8	CASSAGTSGGNEQFF	TGTGCCAGCAGCGCCGGGACTAGCGGGGGGAATGAGCAGTTCTTC
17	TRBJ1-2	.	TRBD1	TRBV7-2	CASSPTYPGQGSYGYTF	TGTGCCAGCAGCCCGACGTATCCGGGACAGGGGAGCTATGGCTACACCTTC
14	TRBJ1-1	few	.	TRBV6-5	CASSYLGLGTEAFF	TGTGCCAGCAGTTATTTGGGGCTCGGCACTGAAGCTTTCTTT
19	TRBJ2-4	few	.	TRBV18	CASSPRDFREDLAKNIQYF	TGTGCCAGCTCACCGCGGGATTTCCGGGAAGATCTAGCCAAAAACATTCAGTACTTC
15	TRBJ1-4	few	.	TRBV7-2	CASSPFDATNEKLFF	TGTGCCAGCAGCCCGTTTGACGCAACTAATGAAAAACTGTTTTTT
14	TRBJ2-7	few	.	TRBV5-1	CASSYFAQGYEQYF	TGCGCCAGCAGCTACTTCGCACAGGGCTACGAGCAGTACTTC
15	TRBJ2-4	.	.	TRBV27	CASRHGPGAKNIQYF	TGTGCCAGCCGCCATGGGCCGGGGGCCAAAAACATTCAGTACTTC
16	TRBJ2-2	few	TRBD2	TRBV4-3	CASSQDPLADTGELFF	TGCGCCAGCAGCCAAGATCCACTAGCGGACACCGGGGAGCTGTTTTTT
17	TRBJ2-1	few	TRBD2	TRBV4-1	CASSPLAGGPTYNEQFF	TGCGCCAGCAGCCCCCTAGCGGGGGGCCCTACCTACAATGAGCAGTTCTTC
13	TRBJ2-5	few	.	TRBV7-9	CASSDWGWETQYF	TGTGCCAGCAGCGACTGGGGTTGGGAGACCCAGTACTTC
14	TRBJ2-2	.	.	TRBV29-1	CSVVWTDNTGELFF	TGCAGCGTTGTTTGGACAGATAACACCGGGGAGCTGTTTTTT
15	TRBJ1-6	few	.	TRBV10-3	CAISDFTADNSPLHF	TGTGCCATCAGTGATTTTACAGCGGATAATTCACCCCTCCACTTT